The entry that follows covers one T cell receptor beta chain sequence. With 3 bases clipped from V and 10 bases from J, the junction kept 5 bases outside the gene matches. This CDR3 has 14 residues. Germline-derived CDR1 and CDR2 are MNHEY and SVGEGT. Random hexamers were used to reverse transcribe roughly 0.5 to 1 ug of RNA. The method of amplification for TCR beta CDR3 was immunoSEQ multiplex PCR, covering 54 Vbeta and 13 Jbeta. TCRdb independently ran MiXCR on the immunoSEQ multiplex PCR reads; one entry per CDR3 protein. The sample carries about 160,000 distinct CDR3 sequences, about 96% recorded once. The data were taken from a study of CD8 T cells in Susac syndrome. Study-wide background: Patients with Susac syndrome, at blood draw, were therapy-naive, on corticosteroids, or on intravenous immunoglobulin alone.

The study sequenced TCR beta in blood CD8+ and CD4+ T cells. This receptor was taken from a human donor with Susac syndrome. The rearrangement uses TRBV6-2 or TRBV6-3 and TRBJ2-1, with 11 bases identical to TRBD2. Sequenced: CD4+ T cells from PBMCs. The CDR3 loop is CASSYLAGGGEQFF. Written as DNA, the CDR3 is TGTGCCAGCAGTTATCTAGCGGGAGGAGGGGAGCAGTTCTTC.